One sample yielded the 26 T cell receptor beta chains listed below, sequenced in a study of graft-versus-host responses after intestinal transplantation (dated by TCRdb to the early 2020s). Read against the paper, the sample's time point label means: cells obtained before transplantation from donor or recipient. Preparation of the library involved the immunoSEQ multiplex PCR assay. TCRdb carries this immuneACCESS record with in-frame sequences only. Its versions omit some clonotypes, under half of them owing to an unresolved V gene in the studies checked, with the rest unexplained. This sample gives 80,000 to 100,000 clones in total; 80% to 95% of them show up just once. 0.15% to 0.2% of the sample is held by the ten biggest clonotypes. These receptors' targets are unknown. Sequenced here: unstimulated CD4+ T cells sorted from spleen or lymph node cells, sampled before intestinal transplant. Receptor source: a human donor who received an intestinal transplant.

The rearrangement joins TRBV5-8 to TRBJ2-1, with 12 bases matching TRBD2. V trimming: 0 bases; J trimming: 12 bases; junction bases outside the gene matches: 7. The CDR3 loop spans 15 amino acids. The germline CDR1 and CDR2 sequences are SGHTS and YDEGEE. In DNA, the CDR3 is TGTGCCAGCAGCTTGGAGGGACTAGCGGGCGAAGGGCAGTTCTTC. It codes for CASSLEGLAGEGQFF.

V usage is TRBV30 and J usage is TRBJ1-2; a possible D gene is TRBD1 (6 bases). The germline V gene encodes CDR1 GTSNPN and CDR2 SVGIG (reference sequence). This CDR3 is 13 amino acids long. Deletions cut 2 bases from V and 3 bases from J, with 10 bases between. The CDR3 DNA sequence: TGTGCCTGGAGTCCACAGGGTTACTATGGCTACACCTTC. Protein product: CAWSPQGYYGYTF.

CDR3 DNA sequence: TGTGCCAGCAGCCGACGGGAGGGCGGGACTTACGAGCAGTACTTC. Encoded protein: CASSRREGGTYEQYF. This chain links TRBV5-4 with TRBJ2-7; 8 bases align to TRBD2. There are 15 residues in the CDR3. Germline assignment: CDR1 SGHNT and CDR2 YYREEE (reference sequence). V was clipped by 4 bases and J by 4 bases; unmatched bases: 10.

The V gene is TRBV2, the J gene TRBJ1-4, with a tentative D call TRBD1 (6 bases). The V and J ends lost 6 bases and 0 bases respectively, with 11 bases between them. Per germline, CDR1 SNHLY and CDR2 FYNNEI. This CDR3 contains 15 residues. Written as DNA, the CDR3 is TGTGCCAGCAGAGCTAGACAGGCAACTAATGAAAAACTGTTTTTT. Its protein product is CASRARQATNEKLFF.

V is TRBV7-2 and J is TRBJ2-2; D is unresolved. The CDR3 extends over 13 amino acids. Germline V CDR1 and CDR2: SGHTA, FQGNSA. The ends were cut back, 5 bases at V and 8 bases at J, with 12 bases in the middle. The DNA of the CDR3 is TGTGCCAGCAGCAAACAGTACCTGGGGGAGCTGTTTTTT. Protein product: CASSKQYLGELFF.

This clone occurred a few times. The genes are TRBV27 and TRBJ2-7; 7 positions match TRBD2. CDR1 MNHEY and CDR2 SMNVEV come from the germline V gene (reference sequence). V dropped 2 bases and J dropped 4; count of bases not matched to a gene: 8. The CDR3 runs to 15 residues. The CDR3 coding sequence is TGTGCCAGCAGTTTAACGGGGGGAAGTGGATACGAGCAGTACTTC. It encodes CASSLTGGSGYEQYF.

This chain uses TRBV28 with TRBJ2-2; TRBD2 is a possible D gene (5 bases). The CDR3 totals 15 residues. V was trimmed by 4 bases and J by 4 bases, leaving 13 bases between them. CDR1 is MDHEN and CDR2 is SYDVKM in the germline V gene. The CDR3 reads CASSSVPGGTGELFF. The CDR3 DNA sequence: TGTGCCAGCAGTTCAGTCCCTGGAGGCACCGGGGAGCTGTTTTTT.

This chain connects TRBV5-1 to TRBJ2-5, with a weak D call TRBD2 (5 bases). The CDR3 consists of 16 residues. The germline V gene has CDR1 SGHRS and CDR2 YFSETQ. Trimming removed 0 bases at V and 5 bases at J, with 17 bases between. In DNA, the CDR3 is TGCGCCAGCAGCTTGGCCCTAGGACTCTTGGAGGAGACCCAGTACTTC. This sequence encodes CASSLALGLLEETQYF.

The V and J genes are TRBV5-1 and TRBJ2-5; D may be TRBD2 (7 bases). The CDR3 has 16 amino acids. The germline CDR1 and CDR2 sequences are SGHRS and YFSETQ. Between the trimmed V and J ends, which lost 0 bases and 4 bases, there was a span of 16 bases. CDR3: CASSLDRGAVGETQYF. DNA of the CDR3: TGCGCCAGCAGCTTGGATCGGGGGGCTGTTGGAGAGACCCAGTACTTC. The entire variable domain, with the rest obtained from reference TRBV5-1 and TRBJ2-5, is as follows: KAGVTQTPRYLIKTRGQQVTLSCSPISGHRSVSWYQQTPGQGLQFLFEYFSETQRNKGNFPGRFSGRQFSNSRSEMNVSTLELGDSALYLCASSLDRGAVGETQYFGPGTRLLVL.

This sequence joins TRBV27 and TRBJ2-3, with a possible D match to TRBD1 (6 bases). Germline CDR1 and CDR2: MNHEY and SMNVEV (reference sequence). The CDR3 covers 15 residues. Trimming removed 5 bases from V and 0 bases from J, with 12 bases in between. CDR3 sequence reads: CASSTRQVSTDTQYF. The CDR3 nucleotides are TGTGCCAGCAGTACGCGACAGGTTAGCACAGATACGCAGTATTTT.

V is TRBV15 and J is TRBJ1-3, with TRBD1 as a possible D gene (5 bases). Trimming removed 1 base from V and 4 bases from J, with 17 bases in between. Germline V gives CDR1 LNHNV, CDR2 YYDKDF (reference sequence). The CDR3 sequence is 17 residues long. The CDR3: CATSRAIGQDRGNTIYF. DNA for the CDR3: TGTGCCACCAGCAGAGCTATCGGTCAAGACAGAGGAAACACCATATATTTT. Drawing the rest from reference TRBV15 and TRBJ1-3, the complete variable domain is DAMVIQNPRYQVTQFGKPVTLSCSQTLNHNVMYWYQQKSSQAPKLLFHYYDKDFNNEADTPDNFQSRRPNTSFCFLDIRSPGLGDTAMYLCATSRAIGQDRGNTIYFGEGSWLTVV.

The chain has TRBV5-6 and TRBJ2-2; 10 bases are shared with TRBD2. Germline V lookup: CDR1 SGHDT, CDR2 YYEEEE. CDR3 length: 16 amino acids. V gave up 4 bases and J gave up 1 base; unmatched junction bases: 4. CDR3 sequence: CASSLVAGGNTGELFF. CDR3 sequence (DNA): TGTGCCAGCAGCCTAGTAGCGGGGGGGAACACCGGGGAGCTGTTTTTT.

The chain links TRBV28 to TRBJ1-2; TRBD1 aligns across 7 bases. From germline, CDR1 is MDHEN and CDR2 SYDVKM. The CDR3 is made up of 13 amino acids. J lost 4 bases, V lost 10 bases, and 9 bases had no gene match. The CDR3 coding sequence is TGTGCCACCCGACCGACAGGGAGCTATGGCTACACCTTC. Amino acid sequence: CATRPTGSYGYTF.

The chain carries TRBV4-2 and TRBJ1-5, with 7 bases that match TRBD1. This CDR3 contains 16 residues. Trimming removed 3 bases from V and 4 bases from J; junction bases left unmatched: 9. From germline, CDR1 is LGHNA and CDR2 YNFKEQ. This chain's CDR3 is CASSHSLDRSNQPQHF. In DNA, the CDR3 is TGTGCCAGCAGCCACTCCTTGGACAGGTCAAATCAGCCCCAGCATTTT.

The chain carries TRBV5-8 and TRBJ2-6, with 7 bases aligning to TRBD2. Germline V gene sequence: CDR1 SGHTS, CDR2 YDEGEE. The length of the CDR3 is 17 residues. The V segment lost 4 bases and the J segment 0 bases; nucleotides outside the gene matches: 7. CDR3 protein: CASSIGTTNSGANVLTF. Here the CDR3 DNA reads TGTGCCAGCAGCATAGGGACTACCAACTCTGGGGCCAACGTCCTGACTTTC. Filled out from reference TRBV5-8 and TRBJ2-6, the complete variable domain reads EAGVTQSPTHLIKTRGQQATLRCSPISGHTSVYWYQQALGLGLQFLLWYDEGEERNRGNFPPRFSGRQFPNYSSELNVNALELEDSALYLCASSIGTTNSGANVLTFGAGSRLTVL.

This clone was recorded a few times. V is TRBV7-9 and J is TRBJ1-5; 8 nucleotides line up with TRBD1. The J segment lost 1 base and the V segment lost 1 base, leaving 3 bases of the junction unmatched. CDR3 size: 16 residues. Germline CDR1 SEHNR, CDR2 FQNEAQ (reference sequence). For the CDR3, the DNA is TGTGCCAGCAGCTTAGGGACAGGGAAGAGCAATCAGCCCCAGCATTTT. Protein: CASSLGTGKSNQPQHF.

V and J are TRBV5-1 and TRBJ2-7; D is possibly TRBD1 (6 bases). Germline-derived CDR1 and CDR2 are SGHRS and YFSETQ. CDR3 size: 13 residues. The germline V and J ends were trimmed by 4 bases and 1 base, with 9 bases remaining between them. The DNA of the CDR3 is TGCGCCAGCAGCCCTGGACAGTCCTACGAGCAGTACTTC. Translated, it gives CASSPGQSYEQYF.

This clone was seen only once. Other DNA sequences in this specimen translate into the identical CDR3. The chain uses TRBV7-9 and TRBJ2-2, with unresolved D. In germline, CDR1 is SEHNR, CDR2 FQNEAQ (reference sequence). Trimming removed 2 bases from V and 1 base from J, with 5 bases in between. This CDR3 has 14 amino acids. The CDR3 is CASSLSGNTGELFF. In nucleotides, the CDR3 is TGTGCCAGCAGCTTATCGGGGAACACCGGGGAGCTGTTTTTT. Full variable domain (outside the CDR3, taken from reference TRBV7-9 and TRBJ2-2): DTGVSQNPRHKITKRGQNVTFRCDPISEHNRLYWYRQTLGQGPEFLTYFQNEAQLEKSRLLSDRFSAERPKGSFSTLEIQRTEQGDSAMYLCASSLSGNTGELFFGEGSRLTVL.

V and J are TRBV5-1 and TRBJ2-3; weak D call: TRBD1 (6 bases). The CDR3 totals 18 residues. Germline-derived CDR1 and CDR2 are SGHRS and YFSETQ. V was pared by 1 base and J by 2 bases, with 20 bases between. CDR3 sequence: CASSLSTGRRPVTDTQYF. In DNA form, the CDR3 reads TGCGCCAGCAGCTTGTCGACAGGCCGTCGGCCCGTCACAGATACGCAGTATTTT.

The chain carries TRBV21-1 and TRBJ1-2. TRBV21-1 is a documented pseudogene. CDR3 length: 13 amino acids. CDR3 nucleotide sequence: TGTGCCAGCAGCAAAGAGCTGAACTATGGCTACACCTTC. This gives the protein CASSKELNYGYTF.

CDR3 in amino acids: CASSSGTGTRQPQHF. The CDR3 DNA is TGTGCCAGCAGCTCCGGGACAGGGACGCGCCAGCCCCAGCATTTT. The chain has TRBV2 and TRBJ1-5, with 9 bases matching TRBD1. V shed 6 bases, J shed 7 bases, and the junction held 10 bases outside the gene matches. Germline V gene data show CDR1 as SNHLY and CDR2 as FYNNEI. This CDR3 has 15 residues.

CDR3 DNA sequence: TGTGCCAGCAGCTTGCAGGGGGCCACTATCCCTTACTATGGCTACACCTTC. It codes for CASSLQGATIPYYGYTF. This sequence joins TRBV7-9 and TRBJ1-2, with 8 positions matching TRBD1. The CDR3 is 17 residues long. Unmatched junction bases numbered 12, after V lost 3 bases and J lost 3 bases. Germline loops: CDR1 SEHNR, CDR2 FQNEAQ (reference sequence).

This chain uses TRBV14 with TRBJ1-6; maybe TRBD1 (6 bases). The CDR3 length is 13 residues. Between the trimmed V and J ends, which lost 6 bases and 10 bases, there was a span of 13 bases. Germline V gene sequence: CDR1 SGHDN, CDR2 FVKESK. The CDR3 DNA sequence: TGTGCCAGCAGTTTCCAGGGGTACTCACCCCTCCACTTT. Translation gives CASSFQGYSPLHF.

The chain couples TRBV25-1 to TRBJ1-2; weak D call: TRBD1 (6 bases). Per the germline V gene, CDR1 is MGHDK and CDR2 is SYGVNS. The CDR3 consists of 12 residues. The ends were cut back, 3 bases at V and 7 bases at J, with 9 bases in the middle. CDR3 bases: TGTGCCAGCAGTGAGTGGGACACTGGCTACACCTTC. The encoded protein is CASSEWDTGYTF.

The chain has TRBV5-1 and TRBJ2-5; TRBD2 aligns across 7 bases. This CDR3 is 14 amino acids long. From germline, CDR1 is SGHRS and CDR2 YFSETQ. V lost 3 bases, J lost 2 bases, and 4 bases stayed unmatched. CDR3 nucleotides: TGCGCCAGCAGCTCCTCAGCGGGGCAAGAGACCCAGTACTTC. It specifies CASSSSAGQETQYF.

The chain carries TRBV30 and TRBJ2-4; the D gene is possibly TRBD2 (6 bases). V lost 5 bases, J lost 4 bases, and 9 bases lay in between. CDR3 length: 12 amino acids. Germline CDR1 and CDR2: GTSNPN and SVGIG (reference sequence). CDR3 sequence: CAWGTSKNIQYF. The CDR3 nucleotides are TGTGCCTGGGGGACTTCTAAAAACATTCAGTACTTC. Variable domain in full (rest from reference TRBV30 and TRBJ2-4): SQTIHQWPATLVQPVGSPLSLECTVEGTSNPNLYWYRQAAGRGLQLLFYSVGIGQISSEVPQNLSASRPQDRQFILSSKKLLLSDSGFYLCAWGTSKNIQYFGAGTRLSVL.